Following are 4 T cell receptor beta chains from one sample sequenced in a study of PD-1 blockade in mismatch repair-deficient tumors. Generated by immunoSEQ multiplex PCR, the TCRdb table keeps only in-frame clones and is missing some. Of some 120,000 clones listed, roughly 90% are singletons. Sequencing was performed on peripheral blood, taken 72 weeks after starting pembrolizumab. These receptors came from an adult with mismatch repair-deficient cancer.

The CDR3 nucleotides are TGCGCCAGCAGCCAAGCTTGGCCTAGCGGTACCTACGAGCAGTACTTC. This gives the protein CASSQAWPSGTYEQYF. The chain recombines TRBV4-3 with TRBJ2-7; 7 bases are a match to TRBD2. Unmatched junction bases numbered 8, after V lost 1 base and J lost 2 bases. In germline, CDR1 is LGHNA, CDR2 YSLEER. There are 16 residues in the CDR3.

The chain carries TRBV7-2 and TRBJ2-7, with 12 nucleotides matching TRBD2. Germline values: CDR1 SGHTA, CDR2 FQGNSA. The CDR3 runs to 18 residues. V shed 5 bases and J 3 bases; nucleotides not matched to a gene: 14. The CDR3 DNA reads TGTGCCAGCAGCCGGAACGGCCTAGCGGGAGGGCGGATCTACGAGCAGTACTTC. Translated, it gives CASSRNGLAGGRIYEQYF.

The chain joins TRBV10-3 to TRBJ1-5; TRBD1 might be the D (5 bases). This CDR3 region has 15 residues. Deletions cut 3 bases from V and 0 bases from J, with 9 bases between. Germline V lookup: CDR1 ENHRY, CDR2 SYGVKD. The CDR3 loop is CAISDSGDSNQPQHF. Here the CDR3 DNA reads TGTGCCATCAGTGATTCGGGGGATAGCAATCAGCCCCAGCATTTT.

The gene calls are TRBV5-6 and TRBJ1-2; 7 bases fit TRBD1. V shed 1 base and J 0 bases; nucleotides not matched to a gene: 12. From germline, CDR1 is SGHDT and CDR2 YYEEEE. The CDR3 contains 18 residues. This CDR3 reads CASSLIDRAVPTNYGYTF. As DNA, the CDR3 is TGTGCCAGCAGCTTGATTGACAGGGCGGTCCCTACTAACTATGGCTACACCTTC.